This TCR beta chain was documented in a study of blood T cell repertoires in COVID-19. Libraries were prepared by immunoSEQ multiplex PCR; TCRdb keeps only in-frame clonotypes and omits some of them. The sample holds 300,000 to 450,000 clones, around nine tenths seen once. This clone occurred a few times. Trimming shortened V by 4 bases and J by 3 bases, and 6 bases separated the two germline ends. Germline CDR1 is LNHDA and CDR2 is SQIVND (reference sequence). The CDR3 runs 13 residues. Material for sequencing was peripheral blood. The chain has TRBV19 and TRBJ2-2, with D perhaps matching TRBD1 (6 bases). This clonotype was sampled from a human donor in a cohort sampled during active COVID-19. In DNA, the CDR3 is TGTGCCAGTAGTAGGACAGACACCGGGGAGCTGTTTTTT. Its translation: CASSRTDTGELFF.